This T cell receptor (beta chain) is drawn from a study of T cells in narcolepsy. Study findings and constraints: In some patient and control memory CD4+ samples, autoreactive clones were absent. Comparing one patient's CSF and blood CD4+ clonotypes highlighted HCRT- and TRIB2-specific autoreactive clonotypes. Healthy controls reportedly lacked the autoreactive clonotypes serially found in patients' blood.

Germline CDR1 is SGHRS and CDR2 is YFSETQ. The CDR3 length is 13 residues. The V gene lost 4 bases and the J gene lost 1 base, with 5 bases spanning the gap. Notes on this clone: Its antigen is not identified.

The protocol was immunoSEQ multiplex PCR, while the TCRdb copy is restricted to in-frame clones and leaves out a portion. In the table there are approximately 22,000 clones, roughly two thirds of which are singletons. The TCR originated in a human donor in good health. The chain is built from TRBV5-1 and TRBJ2-2; no definite D call. Material for sequencing was memory (CD45RA-) CD4+ T cells from blood. The CDR3, as DNA: TGCGCCAGCAGCGTCCTGAACACCGGGGAGCTGTTTTTT. Its translation is CASSVLNTGELFF. The whole variable domain, filled in from reference TRBV5-1 and TRBJ2-2, reads KAGVTQTPRYLIKTRGQQVTLSCSPISGHRSVSWYQQTPGQGLQFLFEYFSETQRNKGNFPGRFSGRQFSNSRSEMNVSTLELGDSALYLCASSVLNTGELFFGEGSRLTVL.